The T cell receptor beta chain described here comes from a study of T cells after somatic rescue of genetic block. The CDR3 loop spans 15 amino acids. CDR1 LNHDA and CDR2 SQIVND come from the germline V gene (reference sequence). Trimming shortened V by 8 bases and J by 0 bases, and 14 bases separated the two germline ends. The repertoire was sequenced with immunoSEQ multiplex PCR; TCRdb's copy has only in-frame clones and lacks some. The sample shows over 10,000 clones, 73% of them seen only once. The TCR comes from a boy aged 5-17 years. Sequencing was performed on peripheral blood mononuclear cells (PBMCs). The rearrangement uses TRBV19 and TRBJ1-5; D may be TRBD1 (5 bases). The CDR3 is CASSFQGNSNQPQHF. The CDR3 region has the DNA TGTGCCAGTTCCTTCCAGGGAAATAGCAATCAGCCCCAGCATTTT.